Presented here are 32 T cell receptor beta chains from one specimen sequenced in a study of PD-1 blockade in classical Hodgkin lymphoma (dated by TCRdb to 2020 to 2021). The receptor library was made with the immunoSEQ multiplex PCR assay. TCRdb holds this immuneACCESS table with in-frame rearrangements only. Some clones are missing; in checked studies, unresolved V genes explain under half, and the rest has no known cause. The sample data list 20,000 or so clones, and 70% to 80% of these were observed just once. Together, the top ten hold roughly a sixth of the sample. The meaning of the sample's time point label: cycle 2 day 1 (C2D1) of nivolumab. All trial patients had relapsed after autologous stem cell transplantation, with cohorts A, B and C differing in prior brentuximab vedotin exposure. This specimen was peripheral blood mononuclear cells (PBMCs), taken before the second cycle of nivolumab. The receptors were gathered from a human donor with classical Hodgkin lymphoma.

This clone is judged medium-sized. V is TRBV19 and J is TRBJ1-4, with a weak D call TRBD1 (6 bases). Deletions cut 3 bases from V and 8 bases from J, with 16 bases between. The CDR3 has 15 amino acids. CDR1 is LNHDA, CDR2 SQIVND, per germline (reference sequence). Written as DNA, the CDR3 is TGTGCCAGTAGTATCAGCGGGGGCGCGGGAGAAAAACTGTTTTTT. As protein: CASSISGGAGEKLFF.

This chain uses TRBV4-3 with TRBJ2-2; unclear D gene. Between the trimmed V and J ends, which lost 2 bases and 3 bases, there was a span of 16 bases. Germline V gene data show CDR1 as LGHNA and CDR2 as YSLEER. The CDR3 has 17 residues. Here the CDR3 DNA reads TGCGCCAGCAGCCAACGGACCTTGGGCGATGACACCGGGGAGCTGTTTTTT. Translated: CASSQRTLGDDTGELFF.

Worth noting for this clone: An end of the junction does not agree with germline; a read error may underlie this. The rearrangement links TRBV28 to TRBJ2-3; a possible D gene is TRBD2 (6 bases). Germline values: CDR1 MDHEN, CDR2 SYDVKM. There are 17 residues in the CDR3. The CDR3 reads CASFQSVAGLTTYTQYF. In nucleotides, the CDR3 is TGTGCCAGCTTTCAATCGGTGGCGGGACTGACCACATATACGCAGTATTTT.

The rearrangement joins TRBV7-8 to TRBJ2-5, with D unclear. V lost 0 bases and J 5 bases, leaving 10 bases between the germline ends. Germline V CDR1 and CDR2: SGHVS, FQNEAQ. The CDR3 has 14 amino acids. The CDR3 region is CASSLAGIEETQYF. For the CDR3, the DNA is TGTGCCAGCAGCTTAGCAGGAATAGAGGAGACCCAGTACTTC.

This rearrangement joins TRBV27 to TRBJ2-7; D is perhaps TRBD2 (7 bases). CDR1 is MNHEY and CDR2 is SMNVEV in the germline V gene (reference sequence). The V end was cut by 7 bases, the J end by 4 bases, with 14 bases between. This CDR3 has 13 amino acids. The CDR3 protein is CASTKGEGYEQYF. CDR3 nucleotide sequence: TGTGCCAGCACCAAGGGGGAGGGTTACGAGCAGTACTTC.

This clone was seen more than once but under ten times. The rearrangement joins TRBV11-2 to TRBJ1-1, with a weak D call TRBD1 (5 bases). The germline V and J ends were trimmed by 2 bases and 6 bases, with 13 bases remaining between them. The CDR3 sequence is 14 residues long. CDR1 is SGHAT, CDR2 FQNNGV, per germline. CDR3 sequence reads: CASSLLTAVSEAFF. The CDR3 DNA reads TGTGCCAGCAGCTTACTGACAGCGGTCTCTGAAGCTTTCTTT.

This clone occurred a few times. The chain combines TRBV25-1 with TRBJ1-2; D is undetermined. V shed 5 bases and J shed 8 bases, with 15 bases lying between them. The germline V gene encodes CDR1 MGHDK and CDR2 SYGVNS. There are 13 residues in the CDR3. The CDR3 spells CASSSQGRGGYTF. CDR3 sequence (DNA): TGTGCCAGCAGTTCCCAAGGTAGAGGCGGCTACACCTTC.

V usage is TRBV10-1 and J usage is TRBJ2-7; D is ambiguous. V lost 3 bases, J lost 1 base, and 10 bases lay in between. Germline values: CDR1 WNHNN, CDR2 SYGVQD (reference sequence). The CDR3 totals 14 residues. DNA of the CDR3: TGCGCCAGCAGTGAATCTTACGGTTCCTACGAGCAGTACTTC. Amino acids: CASSESYGSYEQYF.

DNA of the CDR3: TGTGCCAGCAGTTCTCGGACAGGGCGCAACTATGGCTACACCTTC. Residues: CASSSRTGRNYGYTF. This chain links TRBV7-9 with TRBJ1-2, with 8 nucleotides matching TRBD1. The CDR3 runs 15 residues. From germline, CDR1 is SEHNR and CDR2 FQNEAQ (reference sequence). V was clipped by 6 bases and J by 2 bases; unmatched bases: 8.

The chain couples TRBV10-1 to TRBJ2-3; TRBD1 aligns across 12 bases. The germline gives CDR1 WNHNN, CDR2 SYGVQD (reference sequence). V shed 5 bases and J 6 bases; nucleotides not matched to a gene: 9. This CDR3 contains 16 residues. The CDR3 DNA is TGCGCCAGCAGTAGAGCCGGGGACAGGGGGCTTGATACGCAGTATTTT. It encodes CASSRAGDRGLDTQYF.

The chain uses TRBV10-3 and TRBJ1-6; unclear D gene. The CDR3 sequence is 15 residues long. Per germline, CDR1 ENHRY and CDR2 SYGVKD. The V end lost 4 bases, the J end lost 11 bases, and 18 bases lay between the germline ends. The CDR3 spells CAISVNGDLRTPLHF. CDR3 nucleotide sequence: TGTGCCATCAGTGTAAACGGCGACCTTCGAACACCCCTCCACTTT.

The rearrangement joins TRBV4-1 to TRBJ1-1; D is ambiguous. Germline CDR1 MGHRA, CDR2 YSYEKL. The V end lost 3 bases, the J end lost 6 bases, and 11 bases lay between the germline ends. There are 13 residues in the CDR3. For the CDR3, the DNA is TGCGCCAGCAGCCACGTAGGTGGACCTGAAGCTTTCTTT. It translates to CASSHVGGPEAFF.

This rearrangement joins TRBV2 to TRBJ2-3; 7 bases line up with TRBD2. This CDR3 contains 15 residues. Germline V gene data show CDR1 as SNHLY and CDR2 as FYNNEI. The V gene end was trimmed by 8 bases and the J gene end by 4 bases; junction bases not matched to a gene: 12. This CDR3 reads CASGQGTRGADTQYF. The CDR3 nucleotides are TGTGCCAGCGGACAAGGAACACGGGGGGCAGATACGCAGTATTTT. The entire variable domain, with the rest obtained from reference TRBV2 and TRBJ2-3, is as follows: EPEVTQTPSHQVTQMGQEVILRCVPISNHLYFYWYRQILGQKVEFLVSFYNNEISEKSEIFDDQFSVERPDGSNFTLKIRSTKLEDSAMYFCASGQGTRGADTQYFGPGTRLTVL.

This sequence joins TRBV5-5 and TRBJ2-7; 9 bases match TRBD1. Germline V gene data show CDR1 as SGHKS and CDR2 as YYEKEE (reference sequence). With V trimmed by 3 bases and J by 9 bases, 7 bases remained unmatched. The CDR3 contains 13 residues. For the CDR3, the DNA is TGTGCCAGCAGCTGGTCGGGACAGGGTTGGCAGTACTTC. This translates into CASSWSGQGWQYF.

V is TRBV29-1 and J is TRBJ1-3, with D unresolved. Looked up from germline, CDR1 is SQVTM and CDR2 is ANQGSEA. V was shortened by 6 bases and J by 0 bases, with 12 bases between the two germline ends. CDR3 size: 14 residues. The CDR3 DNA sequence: TGCAGCGTGGAGGACTTGAGCTCTGGAAACACCATATATTTT. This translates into CSVEDLSSGNTIYF.

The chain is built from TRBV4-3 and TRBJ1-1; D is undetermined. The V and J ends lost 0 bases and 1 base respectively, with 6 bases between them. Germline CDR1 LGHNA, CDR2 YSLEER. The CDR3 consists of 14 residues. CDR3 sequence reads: CASSQDWENTEAFF. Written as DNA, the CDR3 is TGCGCCAGCAGCCAAGATTGGGAGAACACTGAAGCTTTCTTT.

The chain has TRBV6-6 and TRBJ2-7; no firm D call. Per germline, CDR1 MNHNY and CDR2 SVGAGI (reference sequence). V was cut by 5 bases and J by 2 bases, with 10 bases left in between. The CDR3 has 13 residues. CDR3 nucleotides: TGTGCCAGCAGTACGAACCTTGCCTACGAGCAGTACTTC. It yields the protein CASSTNLAYEQYF.

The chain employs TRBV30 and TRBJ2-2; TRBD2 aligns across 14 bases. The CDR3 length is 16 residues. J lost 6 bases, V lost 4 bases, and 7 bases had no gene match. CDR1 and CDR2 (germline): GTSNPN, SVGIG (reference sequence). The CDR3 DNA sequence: TGTGCCTGGACCAGGGGACTAGCGGGAGTCGCCGGGGAGCTGTTTTTT. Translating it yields CAWTRGLAGVAGELFF.

The CDR3 here is CASSPPNLLLDKAFF. The CDR3 DNA reads as TGTGCCAGCTCACCACCAAATCTACTTCTGGACAAAGCTTTCTTT. V and J are TRBV18 and TRBJ1-1; possible D gene TRBD1, 5 bases. This CDR3 is built from 15 residues. The germline gives CDR1 KGHSH, CDR2 LQKENI. Trimming cost V 0 bases and J 9 bases, with 17 bases left between them.

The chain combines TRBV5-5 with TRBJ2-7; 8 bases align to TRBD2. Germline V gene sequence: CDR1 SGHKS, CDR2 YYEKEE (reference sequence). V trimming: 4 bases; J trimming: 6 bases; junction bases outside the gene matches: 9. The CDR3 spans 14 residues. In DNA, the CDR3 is TGTGCCAGCAGCCCAAGACTAGCGCTACTCGAGCAGTACTTC. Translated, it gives CASSPRLALLEQYF. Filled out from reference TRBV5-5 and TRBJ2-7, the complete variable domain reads DAGVTQSPTHLIKTRGQQVTLRCSPISGHKSVSWYQQVLGQGPQFIFQYYEKEERGRGNFPDRFSARQFPNYSSELNVNALLLGDSALYLCASSPRLALLEQYFGPGTRLTVT.

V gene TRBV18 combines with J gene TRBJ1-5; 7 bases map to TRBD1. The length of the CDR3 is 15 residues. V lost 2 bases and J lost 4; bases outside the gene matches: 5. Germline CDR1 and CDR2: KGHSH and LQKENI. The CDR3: CASSPGWDSNQPQHF. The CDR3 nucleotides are TGTGCCAGCTCACCAGGGTGGGACAGTAATCAGCCCCAGCATTTT. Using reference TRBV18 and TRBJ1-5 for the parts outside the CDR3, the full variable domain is NAGVMQNPRHLVRRRGQEARLRCSPMKGHSHVYWYRQLPEEGLKFMVYLQKENIIDESGMPKERFSAEFPKEGPSILRIQQVVRGDSAAYFCASSPGWDSNQPQHFGDGTRLSIL.

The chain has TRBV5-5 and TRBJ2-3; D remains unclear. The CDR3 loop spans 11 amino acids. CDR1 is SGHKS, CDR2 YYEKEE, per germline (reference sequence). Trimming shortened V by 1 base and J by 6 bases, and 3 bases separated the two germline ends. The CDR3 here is CASSLWDTQYF. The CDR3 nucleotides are TGTGCCAGCAGCTTGTGGGATACGCAGTATTTT.

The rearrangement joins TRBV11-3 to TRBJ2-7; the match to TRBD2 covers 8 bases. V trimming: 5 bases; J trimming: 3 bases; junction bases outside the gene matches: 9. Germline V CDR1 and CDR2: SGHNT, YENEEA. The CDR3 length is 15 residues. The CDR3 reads CASSSPNRGGYEQYF. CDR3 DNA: TGTGCCAGCAGCAGCCCAAACCGGGGGGGCTACGAGCAGTACTTC.

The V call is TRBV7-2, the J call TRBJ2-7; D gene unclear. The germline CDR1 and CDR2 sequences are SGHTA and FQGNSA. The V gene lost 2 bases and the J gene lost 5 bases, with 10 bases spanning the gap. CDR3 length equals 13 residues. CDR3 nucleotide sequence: TGTGCCAGCAGCTTACGTCCCCCCGACGAGCAGTACTTC. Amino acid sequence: CASSLRPPDEQYF.

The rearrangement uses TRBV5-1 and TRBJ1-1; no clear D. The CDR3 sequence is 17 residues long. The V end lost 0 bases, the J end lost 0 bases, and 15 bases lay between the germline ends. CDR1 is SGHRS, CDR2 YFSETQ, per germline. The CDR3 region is CASSLGRNFGMNTEAFF. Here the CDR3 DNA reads TGCGCCAGCAGCTTGGGGAGGAATTTCGGAATGAACACTGAAGCTTTCTTT.

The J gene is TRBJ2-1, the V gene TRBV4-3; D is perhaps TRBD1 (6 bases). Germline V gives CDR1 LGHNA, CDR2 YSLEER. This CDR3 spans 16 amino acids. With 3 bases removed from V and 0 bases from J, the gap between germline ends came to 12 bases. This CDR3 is CASSHPGTSSYNEQFF. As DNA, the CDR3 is TGCGCCAGCAGCCATCCCGGGACAAGCTCCTACAATGAGCAGTTCTTC.

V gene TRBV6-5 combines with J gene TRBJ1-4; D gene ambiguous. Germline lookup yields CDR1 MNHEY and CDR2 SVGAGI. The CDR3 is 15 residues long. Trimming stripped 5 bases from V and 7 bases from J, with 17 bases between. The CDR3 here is CASSPSGGAGEKLFF. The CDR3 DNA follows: TGTGCCAGCAGTCCCTCAGGAGGCGCGGGTGAAAAACTGTTTTTT.

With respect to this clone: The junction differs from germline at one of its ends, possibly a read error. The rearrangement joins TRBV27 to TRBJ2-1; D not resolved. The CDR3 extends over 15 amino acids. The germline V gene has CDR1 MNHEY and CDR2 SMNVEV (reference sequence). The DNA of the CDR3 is TGTGCCAGCAGGGTTGGCGGACGAACCTACAATAAGCAGTTCTTC. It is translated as CASRVGGRTYNKQFF.

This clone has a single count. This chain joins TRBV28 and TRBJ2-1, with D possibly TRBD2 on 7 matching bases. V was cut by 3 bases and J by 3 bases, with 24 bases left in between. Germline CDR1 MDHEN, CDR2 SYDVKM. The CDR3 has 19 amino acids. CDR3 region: CASSFLSRGGLRIYNEQFF. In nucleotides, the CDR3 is TGTGCCAGCAGTTTTTTGTCCAGGGGAGGGTTGCGGATCTACAATGAGCAGTTCTTC.

CDR3 nucleotide sequence: TGCAGCGTTGTTGGGGACAGCCTCTCCTACGAGCAGTACTTC. As protein: CSVVGDSLSYEQYF. The rearrangement joins TRBV29-1 to TRBJ2-7, with 7 bases identical to TRBD1. This CDR3 is 14 amino acids long. Germline CDR1 reads SQVTM; CDR2 reads ANQGSEA. V lost 4 bases and J lost 0; bases outside the gene matches: 6.

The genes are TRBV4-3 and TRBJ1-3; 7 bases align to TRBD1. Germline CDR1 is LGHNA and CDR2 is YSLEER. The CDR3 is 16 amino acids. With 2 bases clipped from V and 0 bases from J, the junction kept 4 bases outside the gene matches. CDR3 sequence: CASSQQGESSGNTIYF. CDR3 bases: TGCGCCAGCAGCCAACAGGGGGAGAGCTCTGGAAACACCATATATTTT.

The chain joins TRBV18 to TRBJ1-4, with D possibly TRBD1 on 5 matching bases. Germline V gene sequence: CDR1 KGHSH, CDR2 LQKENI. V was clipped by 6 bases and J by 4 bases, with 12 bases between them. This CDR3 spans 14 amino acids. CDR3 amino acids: CASSLRGYNEKLFF. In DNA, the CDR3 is TGTGCCAGCTCCCTAAGGGGCTATAATGAAAAACTGTTTTTT.